Detailed here is one T cell receptor (beta chain). The antigen remains unidentified. The method was immunoSEQ multiplex PCR; TCRdb's version includes in-frame clones alone and lacks a portion of them. The table lists almost 750,000 clones, 72% of them singletons. A CD45RA-negative memory subset and a CD45RA+ naive subset were separated from the CD4+ cells. The data were obtained in a study of shared clonotypes between healthy human individuals. The CDR3 runs 13 residues. Trimming took off 6 bases at V and 5 bases at J, with 14 bases between the two ends. In germline, CDR1 is MDHEN, CDR2 SYDVKM. Study-level points and caveats: Rarefaction exposed incomplete sorted-subset sequencing despite large depth.

The sequenced sample was memory CD4+ T cells sorted from blood. The subset here: CD45RA-negative fraction. The chain couples TRBV28 to TRBJ2-7, with D tentatively TRBD1 (5 bases). This TCR derives from a woman aged 25-40 years in good health. Here the CDR3 reads CASRGVVLNEQYF. DNA for the CDR3: TGTGCCAGCAGAGGGGTGGTTCTGAACGAGCAGTACTTC.